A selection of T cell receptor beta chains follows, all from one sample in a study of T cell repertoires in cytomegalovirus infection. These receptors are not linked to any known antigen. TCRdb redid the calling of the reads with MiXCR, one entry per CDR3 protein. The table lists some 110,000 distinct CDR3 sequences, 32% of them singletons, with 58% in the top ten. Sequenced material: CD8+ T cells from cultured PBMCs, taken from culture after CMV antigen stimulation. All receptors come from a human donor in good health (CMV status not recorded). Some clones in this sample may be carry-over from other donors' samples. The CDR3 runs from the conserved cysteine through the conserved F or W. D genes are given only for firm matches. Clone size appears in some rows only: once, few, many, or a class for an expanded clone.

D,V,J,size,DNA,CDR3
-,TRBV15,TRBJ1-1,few,TGTGCCACCAGCAGTCTCCTAGGGAGAGGAACTGAAGCTTTCTTT,CATSSLLGRGTEAFF
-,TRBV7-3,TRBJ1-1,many,TGTGCCAGCAGCTCCGGGACATGGTTGGGTGAAGCTTTCTTT,CASSSGTWLGEAFF
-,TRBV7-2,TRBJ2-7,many,TGTGCCAGCAGCTTTTTGGGGGCAGGCGATACCTACGAGCAGTACTTC,CASSFLGAGDTYEQYF
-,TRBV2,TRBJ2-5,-,TGTGCCAGCAGTGAAGGACAGGTGGCCCAGTACTTC,CASSEGQVAQYF
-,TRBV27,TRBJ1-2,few,TGTGCCAGCAGTTTCCAGGGGCCTGCGGACTATGGCTACACCTTC,CASSFQGPADYGYTF
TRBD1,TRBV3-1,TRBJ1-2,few,TGTGCCAGCAGCGCCTTGACAGGGGCTAACTATGGCTACACCTTC,CASSALTGANYGYTF
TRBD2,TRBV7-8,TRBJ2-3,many,TGTGCCAGCAGCATTAGCGGGGGCACAGATACGCAGTATTTT,CASSISGGTDTQYF
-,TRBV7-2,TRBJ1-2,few,TGTGCCAGCAGCCCCGGGGAGGGCGAATGGGGCTATGGCTACACCTTC,CASSPGEGEWGYGYTF
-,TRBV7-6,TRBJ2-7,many,TGTGCCAGCAGCTTAGTGAAGGGCAGCGAGCAGTACTTC,CASSLVKGSEQYF
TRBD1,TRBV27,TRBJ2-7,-,TGTGCCAGCAGTGTCCCCGGACAGGGGCAGTACGAGCAGTACTTC,CASSVPGQGQYEQYF
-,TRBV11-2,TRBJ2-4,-,TGTGCCAGCAGCTTAGATCCCCCTCTAGCCAAAAACATTCAGTACTTC,CASSLDPPLAKNIQYF
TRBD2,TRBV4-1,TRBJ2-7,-,TGCGCCAGCAGCCAACGGCTAGCGGGTAGCGAGCAGTACTTC,CASSQRLAGSEQYF
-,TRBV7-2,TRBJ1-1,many,TGTGCCAGCAGCCGCGTTGTGAACACTGAAGCTTTCTTT,CASSRVVNTEAFF
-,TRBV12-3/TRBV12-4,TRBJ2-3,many,TGTGCCAGCAGCTTAGTTAGCACAGATACGCAGTATTTT,CASSLVSTDTQYF
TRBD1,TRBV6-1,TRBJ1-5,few,TGTGCCAGCAGTGAACTCCAGGGGGATCTTAGCAATCAGCCCCAGCATTTT,CASSELQGDLSNQPQHF
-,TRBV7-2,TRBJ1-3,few,TGTGCCAGCAGCTTGGAGAGAAACACCATATATTTT,CASSLERNTIYF
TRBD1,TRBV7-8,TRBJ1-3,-,TGTGCCAGCAGCATCCGCAGGGGGGGAAACACCATATATTTT,CASSIRRGGNTIYF
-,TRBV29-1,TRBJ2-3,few,TGCAGCGTTGAGCGTCAGGGGTTCGGCACAGATACGCAGTATTTT,CSVERQGFGTDTQYF
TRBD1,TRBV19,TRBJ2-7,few,TGTGCCAGTAGTATCAACAGGGGCAACGAGCAGTACTTC,CASSINRGNEQYF
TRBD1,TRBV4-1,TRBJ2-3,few,TGCGCCAGCAGCCTAAGGGGGCAGGGGTGGACAGATACGCAGTATTTT,CASSLRGQGWTDTQYF
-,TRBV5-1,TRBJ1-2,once,TGCGCCAGCAGCCCAACTGCGGGCTATGGCTACACCTTC,CASSPTAGYGYTF
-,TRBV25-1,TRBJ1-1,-,TGTGCCAGCAGTGAATACTTGGGGACCGAAGATTCCCTTTTGAACACTGAAGCTTTCTTT,CASSEYLGTEDSLLNTEAFF
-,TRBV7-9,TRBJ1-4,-,TGTGCCAGCATTCCCACCGGTGCGCTTGCTAATGAAAAACTGTTTTTT,CASIPTGALANEKLFF
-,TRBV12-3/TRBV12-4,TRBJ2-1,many,TGTGCCAGCAGCCTTAGGACAACTGAGCAGTTCTTC,CASSLRTTEQFF
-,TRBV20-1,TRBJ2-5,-,TGCAGTGCTAGGACGACCCAAGAGACCCAGTACTTC,CSARTTQETQYF